This TCR beta chain was captured by sequencing in a study of Tregs in tolerant kidney transplant recipients. On the study more broadly: Mixed chimerism was transient after nonmyeloablative marrow transplants from related graft donors. Study-level findings and limits: Activated donor B cell expansion appeared to reveal the most relevant donor-specific TCRbeta repertoire.

The protocol was immunoSEQ multiplex PCR, while the TCRdb copy is restricted to in-frame clones and leaves out a portion. The profile covers over 50,000 clones, with approximately 85% appearing a single time and under 2.5% taken by the ten largest. Germline CDR1 SGHDT, CDR2 YYEEEE. The CDR3 is made up of 12 amino acids. V shed 4 bases and J shed 6 bases, with 10 bases lying between them. Unstimulated Tregs (CD4+CD25+CD127-) and CD4+CD25- non-Tregs were sorted from PBMCs. Regulatory T cells were sorted from thawed PBMCs rested overnight at 37°C with about 220 IU/ml IL-2. This clone was seen only a few times. Its target is not known.

The receptor was derived from a human donor who received a combined kidney and bone marrow transplant. Sequenced material: Tregs from blood, taken before the transplant. V and J are TRBV5-6 and TRBJ1-2; tentatively, D is TRBD1 (5 bases). The CDR3 DNA sequence: TGTGCCAGCAGCCAAGGGGACGATGGCTACACCTTC. Amino acid sequence: CASSQGDDGYTF.